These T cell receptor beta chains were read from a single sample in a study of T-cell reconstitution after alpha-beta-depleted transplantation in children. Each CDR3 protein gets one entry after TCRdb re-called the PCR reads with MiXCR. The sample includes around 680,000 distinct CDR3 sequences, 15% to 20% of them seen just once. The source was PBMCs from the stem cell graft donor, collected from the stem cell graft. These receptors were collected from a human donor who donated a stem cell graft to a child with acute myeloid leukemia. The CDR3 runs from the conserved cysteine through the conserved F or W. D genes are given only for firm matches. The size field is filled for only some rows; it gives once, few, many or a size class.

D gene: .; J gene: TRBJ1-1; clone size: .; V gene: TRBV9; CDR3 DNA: TGTGCCAGCAGCGTAGCGGAGAACACTGAAGCTTTCTTT; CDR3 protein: CASSVAENTEAFF
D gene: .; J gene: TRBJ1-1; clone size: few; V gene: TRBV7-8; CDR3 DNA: TGTGCCAGCAGCACCGGGCCGAGGGGGGTAGCTTTCTTT; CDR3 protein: CASSTGPRGVAFF
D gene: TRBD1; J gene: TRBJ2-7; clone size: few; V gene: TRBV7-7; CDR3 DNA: TGTGCCAGCAGCTTCGGCGCAGGGGGCACAGGGGAGCAGTACTTC; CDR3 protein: CASSFGAGGTGEQYF
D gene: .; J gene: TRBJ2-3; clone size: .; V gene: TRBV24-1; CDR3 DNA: TGTGCCACCAGCGGCTACCTCAGAGATACGCAGTATTTT; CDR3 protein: CATSGYLRDTQYF
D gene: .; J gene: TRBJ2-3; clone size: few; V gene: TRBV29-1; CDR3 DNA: TGCAGCTTTGAACGGGGTAACACAGATACGCAGTATTTT; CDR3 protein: CSFERGNTDTQYF
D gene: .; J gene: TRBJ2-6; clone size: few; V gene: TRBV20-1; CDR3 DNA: TGCAGTGCTAGAGATCCGGCTTTGGGGGCCAACGTCCTGACTTTC; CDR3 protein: CSARDPALGANVLTF
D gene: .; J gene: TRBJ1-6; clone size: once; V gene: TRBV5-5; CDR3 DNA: TGTGCCAGCGACCCCCTTCCCAGGGAATATAATTCACCCCTCCACTTT; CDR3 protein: CASDPLPREYNSPLHF
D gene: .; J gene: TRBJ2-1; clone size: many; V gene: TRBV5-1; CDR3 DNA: TGCGCCAGCAGCTCACCGACAGCGATTTACAATGAGCAGTTCTTC; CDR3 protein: CASSSPTAIYNEQFF
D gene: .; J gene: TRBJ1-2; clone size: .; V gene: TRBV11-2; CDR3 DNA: TGTGCCAGCGGCACCATTGGGGGAGCTAACTATGGCTACACCTTC; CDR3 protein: CASGTIGGANYGYTF
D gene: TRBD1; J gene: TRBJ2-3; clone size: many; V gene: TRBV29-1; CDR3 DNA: TGCAGCGTTGGCTTGTTAGGGACAGGGGCCACAGATACGCAGTATTTT; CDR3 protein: CSVGLLGTGATDTQYF
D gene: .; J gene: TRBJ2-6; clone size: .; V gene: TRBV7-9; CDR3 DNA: TGTGCCAGCAGCTTACCGGGCAGCACCTCTGGGGCCAACGTCCTGACTTTC; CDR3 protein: CASSLPGSTSGANVLTF
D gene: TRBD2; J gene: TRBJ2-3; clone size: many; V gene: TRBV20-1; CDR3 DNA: TGCAGTGCTAGAGAGAGCGGGGGGGCGTCCACGCAGTATTTT; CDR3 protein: CSARESGGASTQYF
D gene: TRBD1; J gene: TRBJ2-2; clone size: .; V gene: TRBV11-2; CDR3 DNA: TGTGCCAGCAGCCGGACAGGGTTTGGCGGGGAGCTGTTTTTT; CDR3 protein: CASSRTGFGGELFF
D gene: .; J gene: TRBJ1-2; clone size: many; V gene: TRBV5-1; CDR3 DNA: TGCGCCAGCAGCTTAAGACGGGACTATGGCTACACCTTC; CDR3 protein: CASSLRRDYGYTF
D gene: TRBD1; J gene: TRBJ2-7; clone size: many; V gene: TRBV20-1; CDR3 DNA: TGCAGTGCTAGATCGACTTCAGGGGGCCTGGGGTTGGAGCAGTACTTC; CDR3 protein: CSARSTSGGLGLEQYF
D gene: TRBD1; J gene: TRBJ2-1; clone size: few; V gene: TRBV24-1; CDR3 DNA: TGTGCCACCAGTGCCCCGGACCAGGGGGTCTACAATGAGCAGTTCTTC; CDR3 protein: CATSAPDQGVYNEQFF
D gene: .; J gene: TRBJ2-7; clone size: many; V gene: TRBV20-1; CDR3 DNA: TGCAGTGCTAGAACGGGGGCCCCTTACGAGCAGTACTTC; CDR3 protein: CSARTGAPYEQYF
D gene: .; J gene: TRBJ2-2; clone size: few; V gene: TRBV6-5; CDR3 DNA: TGTGCCAGCAGTTTTCCCTCGGGGGGCCCTAACACCGGGGAGCTGTTTTTT; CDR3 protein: CASSFPSGGPNTGELFF
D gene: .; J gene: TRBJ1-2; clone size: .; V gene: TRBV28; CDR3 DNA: TGTGCCAGCCAAAATAGGGGGGCGAATGGCTACACCTTC; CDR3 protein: CASQNRGANGYTF
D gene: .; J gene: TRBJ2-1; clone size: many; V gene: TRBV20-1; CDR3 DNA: TGCAGTGCTAGAGGAGTGAACAGGGAGGGGGTGGACAATGAGCAGTTCTTC; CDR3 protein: CSARGVNREGVDNEQFF
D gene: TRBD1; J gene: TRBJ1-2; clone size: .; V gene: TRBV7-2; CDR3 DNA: TGTGCCAGCAGCCGACAGGGGGCCGGGTTAGGCTACACCTTC; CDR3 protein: CASSRQGAGLGYTF
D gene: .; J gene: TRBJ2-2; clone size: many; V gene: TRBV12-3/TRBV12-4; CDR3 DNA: TGTGCCAGCAGTTATACGGATGGGGAGGGGGAGCTGTTTTTT; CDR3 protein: CASSYTDGEGELFF
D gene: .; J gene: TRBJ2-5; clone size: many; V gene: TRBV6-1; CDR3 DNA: TGTGCCAGCAGTGACCGGTTCCAAGAGACCCAGTACTTC; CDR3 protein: CASSDRFQETQYF
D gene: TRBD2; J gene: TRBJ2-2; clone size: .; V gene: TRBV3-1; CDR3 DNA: TGTGCCAGCAGCCAAGATAGGGGACTAGCGGGGGCAGCGAACACCGGGGAGCTGTTTTTT; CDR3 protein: CASSQDRGLAGAANTGELFF
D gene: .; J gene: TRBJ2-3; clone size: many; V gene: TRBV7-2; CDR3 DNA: TGTGCCAGCAGCCCATCTGGGGCGGGGCTCACAGATACGCAGTATTTT; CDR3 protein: CASSPSGAGLTDTQYF
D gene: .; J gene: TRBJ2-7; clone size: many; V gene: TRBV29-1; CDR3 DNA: TGCAGCGTCGCTAAGGGGGATGCCTACGAGCAGTACTTC; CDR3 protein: CSVAKGDAYEQYF
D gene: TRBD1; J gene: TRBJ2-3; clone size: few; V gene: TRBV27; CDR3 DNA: TGTGCCAGCCGGACGGGACAGGGTATAGATACGCAGTATTTT; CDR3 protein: CASRTGQGIDTQYF
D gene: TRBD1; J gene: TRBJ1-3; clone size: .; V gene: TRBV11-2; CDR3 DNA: TGTGCCAGCACCCCGGACAGGGGCTGGGCGGGAAACACCATATATTTT; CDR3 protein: CASTPDRGWAGNTIYF
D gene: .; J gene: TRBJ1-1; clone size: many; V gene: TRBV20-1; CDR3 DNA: TGCAGTGCTCCCCGCAGGGGTGGGAGCACTGAAGCTTTCTTT; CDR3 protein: CSAPRRGGSTEAFF
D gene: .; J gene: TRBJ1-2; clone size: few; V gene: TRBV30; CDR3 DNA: TGTGCCTGGACGGCCCCGGGAGGATGGGGCTATGGCTACACCTTC; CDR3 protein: CAWTAPGGWGYGYTF
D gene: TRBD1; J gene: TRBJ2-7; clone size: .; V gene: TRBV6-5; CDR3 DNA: TGTGCCAGCAGTTCGACAGGGGTCAAGGTCTACGAGCAGTACTTC; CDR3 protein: CASSSTGVKVYEQYF
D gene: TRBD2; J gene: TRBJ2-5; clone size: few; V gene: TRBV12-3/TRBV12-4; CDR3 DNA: TGTGCCAGCAGTTCCCGGGGGGGCGTAGAGACCCAGTACTTC; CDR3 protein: CASSSRGGVETQYF
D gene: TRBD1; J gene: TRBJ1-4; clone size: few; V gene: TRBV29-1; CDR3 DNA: TGCAGCGTCAATACAGGGGGCGGTAGGGAAAAACTGTTTTTT; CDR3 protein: CSVNTGGGREKLFF
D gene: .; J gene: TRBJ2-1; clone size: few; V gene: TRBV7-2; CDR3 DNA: TGTGCCAGCAGCTTAGTGGGGTGGCGGGCTGGCAATGAGCAGTTCTTC; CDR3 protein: CASSLVGWRAGNEQFF
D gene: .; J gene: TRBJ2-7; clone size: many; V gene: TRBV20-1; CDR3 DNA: TGCAGTGCTCCCGGCGGGGACAGCTACGAGCAGTACTTC; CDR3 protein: CSAPGGDSYEQYF
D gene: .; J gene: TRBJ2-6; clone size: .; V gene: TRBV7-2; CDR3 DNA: TGTGCCAGCACCGTAGCCGCAGGGGCGATCACTGGGGCCAACGTCCTGACTTTC; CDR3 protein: CASTVAAGAITGANVLTF
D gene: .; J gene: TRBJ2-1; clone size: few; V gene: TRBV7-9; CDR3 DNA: TGTGCCAGCAGCTTAGGCCAGAAAGACAATGAGCAGTTCTTC; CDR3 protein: CASSLGQKDNEQFF
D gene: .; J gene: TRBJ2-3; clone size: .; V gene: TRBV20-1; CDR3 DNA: TGCAGTGAGGGGGGGGCCAGCACAGATACGCAGTATTTT; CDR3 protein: CSEGGASTDTQYF
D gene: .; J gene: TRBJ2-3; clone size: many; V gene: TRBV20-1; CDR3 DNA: TGCAGTGCGCACCTGGGCGATACGCAGTATTTT; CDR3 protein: CSAHLGDTQYF
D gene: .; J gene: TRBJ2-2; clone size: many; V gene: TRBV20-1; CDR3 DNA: TGCAGTGCTCAGGGTACCGGGGAGCTGTTTTTT; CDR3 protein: CSAQGTGELFF
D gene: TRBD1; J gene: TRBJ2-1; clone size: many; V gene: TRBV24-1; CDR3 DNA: TGTGCCACCAGTGGGGACAGGAACCGGCAGTTCTTC; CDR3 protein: CATSGDRNRQFF
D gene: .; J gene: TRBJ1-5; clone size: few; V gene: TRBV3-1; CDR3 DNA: TGTGCCAGCTCAGGGACGGTCGGTCAGCCCCAGCATTTT; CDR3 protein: CASSGTVGQPQHF